Here is one T cell receptor (beta chain) with its context. Ten or more counts support this clonotype. Its recognized antigen is unknown. Base qualities were left out, and no much larger clone turns up one base away. This sample is drawn from a study of T cell repertoires in cytomegalovirus infection (dated by TCRdb to between 2019 and 2020). For context, the study as a whole: Recently identified HLA-C-restricted CMV epitopes, whose presentation resists viral immunomodulation, were targeted by peptide stimulations together with well-studied HLA-B-restricted epitopes. Donor HLA type was relevant to the analysis, because carriage of CMV infection together with the matching HLA type was indicated by public TCR beta signatures. Beyond this particular receptor, the publication reports: Carriers of CMV infection plus the relevant HLA type were discriminated by the cumulative frequency of public TCR beta family members in the study cohort and in an independent 352-donor cohort. The ex vivo response was dominated by HLA-C-restricted CMV-specific TCR beta clonotypes, which also provided the single most frequent clonotype in two of eight donors.

The treatment or condition label corresponds to: in vitro stimulation with specific CMV peptide epitopes to enrich CMV-specific T cells. Sequenced on an Illumina HiSeq 1500. Clones were called with MiXCR by TCRdb after fastp trimmed the public reads at Q25, and only in-frame beta chains were retained. Each CDR3 protein gets just one entry, which takes the most common genes and DNA from the rows behind it. This sample is represented by some 99,000 distinct CDR3 sequences; about 30% of them were singletons. Of the sample, 80% to 90% is held by the ten largest clones. Compared with germline, V lacks 7 bases and J lacks 2 bases; bases without a gene match: 13. The CDR3 covers 17 residues, taking in both the cysteine and the phenylalanine. Only CDR3 DNA remains: 51 bases, in frame from the first base. Sequences SGHAT (CDR1) and FQDESV (CDR2) are obtained from the germline V gene (reference sequence).

Material: CD8+ T cells from cultured PBMCs, obtained from culture after CMV antigen stimulation. This TCR was recovered from a human donor in good health (CMV status not recorded). Some clones in this sample may be carry-over from other donors' samples. The V and J segments used are TRBV11-1 and TRBJ2-3, and TRBD2 matches 9 of the central bases. In nucleotides, the sequence is TGTGCCAGCACCCCGGCCCAAGCGGGGGGTATCACAGATACGCAGTATTTT. It specifies CASTPAQAGGITDTQYF.